Following are 24 T cell receptor beta chains from one sample sequenced in a study of cytomegalovirus exposure and HLA in healthy donors. A multiplex PCR was run with 60 Vbeta primers and 13 Jbeta primers. The protocol was immunoSEQ multiplex PCR, while the TCRdb copy is restricted to in-frame clones and leaves out a portion. The table records roughly 180,000 clones, around 82% of them present only once. Material: PBMCs. These TCRs come from a woman aged 50 to 60 in good health and CMV-seropositive.

The chain uses TRBV4-2 and TRBJ2-7, with D tentatively TRBD1 (6 bases). Germline V gene data show CDR1 as LGHNA and CDR2 as YNFKEQ. V was clipped by 4 bases and J by 2 bases, with 9 bases between them. This CDR3 region has 13 residues. Here the CDR3 DNA reads TGTGCCAGCAGCCCGGACAGCCCCTACGAGCAGTACTTC. The encoded protein is CASSPDSPYEQYF.

CDR3 in amino acids: CAWSPGGNNSPLHF. The CDR3 nucleotides read TGTGCCTGGAGCCCAGGGGGGAATAATTCACCCCTCCACTTT. This chain links TRBV30 with TRBJ1-6, with TRBD1 matching 7 bases. V was pared by 3 bases and J by 5 bases, with 4 bases of the junction left unmatched. The CDR3 sequence is 14 residues long. Germline V gives CDR1 GTSNPN, CDR2 SVGIG (reference sequence).

The rearrangement joins TRBV7-2 to TRBJ2-7; 7 bases are a match to TRBD1. CDR1 SGHTA and CDR2 FQGNSA come from the germline V gene. The CDR3 extends over 13 amino acids. V shed 2 bases and J 3 bases; nucleotides not matched to a gene: 1. CDR3 sequence (DNA): TGTGCCAGCAGCTTAACAGGGGACTACGAGCAGTACTTC. Translated, it gives CASSLTGDYEQYF.

The chain joins TRBV19 to TRBJ2-1, with 7 bases identical to TRBD2. Germline loops: CDR1 LNHDA, CDR2 SQIVND (reference sequence). Unmatched junction bases numbered 10, after V lost 3 bases and J lost 5 bases. This CDR3 region has 16 residues. In nucleotides, the CDR3 is TGTGCCAGTAGTATTTGGCGGGGAGGGGCGGACAATGAGCAGTTCTTC. As protein: CASSIWRGGADNEQFF.

The chain uses TRBV5-6 and TRBJ1-1; 9 nucleotides match TRBD1. The germline CDR1 and CDR2 sequences are SGHDT and YYEEEE. CDR3 length: 14 amino acids. V was clipped by 3 bases and J by 5 bases; unmatched bases: 5. The CDR3 region has the DNA TGTGCCAGCAGCTGGAGACAGGGGGGGACTGAAGCTTTCTTT. It yields the protein CASSWRQGGTEAFF.

In nucleotides, the CDR3 is TGCGCCAGCAGCCCTTACCGGGACACCTTGGAGCTGACTGAAGCTTTCTTT. This sequence encodes CASSPYRDTLELTEAFF. This chain uses TRBV4-1 with TRBJ1-1, with D perhaps matching TRBD1 (6 bases). V lost 4 bases and J 5 bases, leaving 23 bases between the germline ends. The CDR3 sequence is 17 residues long. The germline V gene has CDR1 MGHRA and CDR2 YSYEKL.

The rearrangement uses TRBV27 and TRBJ2-7; perhaps TRBD1 as D (6 bases). CDR1 and CDR2 from the germline V gene are MNHEY and SMNVEV (reference sequence). The CDR3 is 15 residues long. The V end was cut by 3 bases, the J end by 2 bases, with 14 bases between. This chain's CDR3 is CASSFGAGVPYEQYF. The CDR3 DNA is TGTGCCAGCAGTTTTGGGGCAGGGGTCCCCTACGAGCAGTACTTC.

The chain carries TRBV21-1 and TRBJ1-2; TRBD1 is the table's D call, not checked against the DNA. TRBV21-1 constitutes a pseudogene. The CDR3 contains 18 residues. The CDR3 is CATEDKQGVYPRCGGYTF. CDR3 nucleotides: TGTGCCACCGAAGACAAACAGGGGGTGTACCCGAGATGTGGTGGCTACACCTTC.

The table lists this clone with a few counts. The V call is TRBV30, the J call TRBJ1-2; no firm D call. This CDR3 contains 13 residues. The V gene lost 7 bases and the J gene lost 4 bases, with 16 bases spanning the gap. The V gene's germline CDR1 is GTSNPN and CDR2 SVGIG (reference sequence). The CDR3 loop reads CASLSRAFYGYTF. The CDR3, as DNA: TGTGCCTCCCTCAGTCGTGCTTTCTATGGCTACACCTTC.

This clone came up a few times. The genes are TRBV19 and TRBJ2-5; 10 bases align to TRBD1. Looked up from germline, CDR1 is LNHDA and CDR2 is SQIVND (reference sequence). The CDR3 covers 18 residues. Trimming at V came to 5 bases and at J to 5 bases, leaving 17 bases not matched to a gene. The CDR3 DNA is TGTGCCAGTAGTCCCCGGGACAGGGGATTACCGGGTTTTGAGACCCAGTACTTC. It yields the protein CASSPRDRGLPGFETQYF.

The V call is TRBV6-1, the J call TRBJ2-3; 7 positions agree with TRBD2. This CDR3 comprises 13 residues. V was clipped by 8 bases and J by 2 bases; unmatched bases: 4. Germline V CDR1 and CDR2: MNHNS, SASEGT. CDR3 sequence: CASRTSVTDTQYF. For the CDR3, the DNA is TGTGCCAGCCGTACTAGCGTCACAGATACGCAGTATTTT.

For the CDR3, the DNA is TGTGCCAGCAGCCAAGTGGGGCTAGCGGGGGTTGAGCAGTTCTTC. It yields the protein CASSQVGLAGVEQFF. V gene TRBV4-2 combines with J gene TRBJ2-1; 10 bases agree with TRBD2. CDR1 and CDR2 from the germline V gene are LGHNA and YNFKEQ. Trimming removed 1 base from V and 9 bases from J; junction bases left unmatched: 6. The CDR3 loop spans 15 amino acids.

J is TRBJ1-1 and V is TRBV27; TRBD1 matches 8 bases. J gave up 4 bases and V 3 bases, and 4 bases lay outside the gene matches. CDR1 is MNHEY, CDR2 SMNVEV, per germline (reference sequence). The CDR3 sequence is 14 residues long. CDR3 in amino acids: CASSFGQGGTEAFF. As DNA, the CDR3 is TGTGCCAGCAGTTTTGGACAGGGAGGCACTGAAGCTTTCTTT.

The chain combines TRBV9 with TRBJ2-7, with D tentatively TRBD2 (6 bases). Trimming removed 0 bases from V and 4 bases from J, with 11 bases in between. Germline lookup yields CDR1 SGDLS and CDR2 YYNGEE. CDR3 length equals 14 residues. The CDR3 here is CASSVDFRGYEQYF. The CDR3 DNA sequence: TGTGCCAGCAGCGTAGACTTCCGGGGGTACGAGCAGTACTTC.

The chain combines TRBV6-5 with TRBJ2-7; TRBD2 matches 12 bases. Germline values: CDR1 MNHEY, CDR2 SVGAGI. This CDR3 region has 13 residues. J lost 7 bases, V lost 10 bases, and 8 bases had no gene match. The CDR3 reads CATLLAGGREQYF. The CDR3 region has the DNA TGTGCCACTCTACTAGCGGGGGGACGGGAGCAGTACTTC.

The chain uses TRBV28 and TRBJ2-7; tentatively, D is TRBD1 (5 bases). The CDR3 has 14 residues. The germline V and J ends were trimmed by 4 bases and 2 bases, with 12 bases remaining between them. The V gene's germline CDR1 is MDHEN and CDR2 SYDVKM. The DNA of the CDR3 is TGTGCCAGCAGTTACAGCAGGGTCACCTACGAGCAGTACTTC. Translation gives CASSYSRVTYEQYF. Complete variable domain (other parts from reference TRBV28 and TRBJ2-7): DVKVTQSSRYLVKRTGEKVFLECVQDMDHENMFWYRQDPGLGLRLIYFSYDVKMKEKGDIPEGYSVSREKKERFSLILESASTNQTSMYLCASSYSRVTYEQYFGPGTRLTVT.

This clone was detected only a few times. The V gene is TRBV5-1, the J gene TRBJ1-1; 9 nucleotides align to TRBD1. V trimming: 4 bases; J trimming: 0 bases; junction bases outside the gene matches: 7. CDR1 SGHRS and CDR2 YFSETQ come from the germline V gene. This CDR3 is built from 16 residues. This CDR3 reads CASSPDRGAMNTEAFF. CDR3 DNA sequence: TGCGCCAGCAGCCCGGACAGGGGAGCCATGAACACTGAAGCTTTCTTT.

The chain links TRBV30 to TRBJ2-7; TRBD1 matches at 9 bases. The germline V gene has CDR1 GTSNPN and CDR2 SVGIG (reference sequence). J was trimmed by 5 bases and V by 5 bases; bases with no gene match: 10. This CDR3 is built from 14 residues. CDR3 protein: CAWSSGTGIDEQYF. CDR3 nucleotide sequence: TGTGCCTGGTCCTCCGGGACAGGGATCGACGAGCAGTACTTC. Based on the CDR3 plus reference TRBV30 and TRBJ2-7, the full variable domain is SQTIHQWPATLVQPVGSPLSLECTVEGTSNPNLYWYRQAAGRGLQLLFYSVGIGQISSEVPQNLSASRPQDRQFILSSKKLLLSDSGFYLCAWSSGTGIDEQYFGPGTRLTVT.

This clone was counted between two and nine times. The chain links TRBV10-3 to TRBJ2-1; TRBD1 matches at 9 bases. The junction had 12 bases not matched to a gene; V was cut back by 11 bases and J by 7 bases. In germline, CDR1 is ENHRY, CDR2 SYGVKD. The length of the CDR3 is 14 residues. The CDR3 here is CASNGGTGRNEQFF. The CDR3 DNA follows: TGTGCCTCCAATGGGGGGACAGGGAGGAATGAGCAGTTCTTC.

This sequence joins TRBV11-2 and TRBJ2-2; 9 bases are shared with TRBD1. There are 16 residues in the CDR3. The germline gives CDR1 SGHAT, CDR2 FQNNGV. The V gene end was trimmed by 2 bases and the J gene end by 6 bases; junction bases not matched to a gene: 7. The CDR3 loop is CASSLNSRQGAGELFF. The DNA of the CDR3 is TGTGCCAGCAGCTTAAATTCACGACAGGGGGCCGGGGAGCTGTTTTTT.

The CDR3 DNA reads TGTGCCAGCTCACCAGGAGAGAATCAGCCCCAGCATTTT. Translated: CASSPGENQPQHF. The gene calls are TRBV18 and TRBJ1-5; D not certain. CDR1 is KGHSH, CDR2 LQKENI, per germline. Trimming cost V 2 bases and J 4 bases, with 6 bases left between them. The CDR3 is 13 residues long.

This chain joins TRBV7-9 and TRBJ1-1; a weak D match, TRBD1 (5 bases). Germline values: CDR1 SEHNR, CDR2 FQNEAQ (reference sequence). This CDR3 comprises 11 residues. The V end lost 8 bases, the J end lost 1 base, and 5 bases lay between the germline ends. The CDR3 loop reads CASGQNTEAFF. The CDR3 DNA follows: TGTGCCAGCGGACAGAACACTGAAGCTTTCTTT.

The V and J genes are TRBV6-6 and TRBJ1-6; TRBD1 might be the D (5 bases). Germline V lookup: CDR1 MNHNY, CDR2 SVGAGI (reference sequence). The V end lost 4 bases, the J end lost 7 bases, and 14 bases lay between the germline ends. The CDR3 sequence is 15 residues long. The CDR3 nucleotides read TGTGCCAGCAGTTCGCAAGGGGTCCCAAATTCACCCCTCCACTTT. It translates to CASSSQGVPNSPLHF.

The chain links TRBV5-4 to TRBJ1-2; D is perhaps TRBD1 (6 bases). CDR1 is SGHNT, CDR2 YYREEE, per germline (reference sequence). V gave up 6 bases and J gave up 5 bases, with 17 bases separating them. This CDR3 comprises 14 residues. The DNA for the CDR3 is TGTGCCAGCACGTTGGACAGCTCTATTTATGGCTACACCTTC. It codes for CASTLDSSIYGYTF.